These 8 T cell receptor beta chains were sequenced from one sample in a study of PD-1 blockade in classical Hodgkin lymphoma. Each patient experienced a relapse that followed autologous stem cell transplantation, and brentuximab vedotin exposure varied. TCRdb keeps only in-frame clones here, not all; method: immunoSEQ multiplex PCR. The data show 25,000 to 35,000 clones, 70% seen once. The sequences come from peripheral blood mononuclear cells (PBMCs), collected before the second cycle of nivolumab. The receptors were sampled from a human donor with classical Hodgkin lymphoma.

V usage is TRBV5-1 and J usage is TRBJ2-5; no definite D call. CDR3 length: 13 amino acids. The germline CDR1 and CDR2 sequences are SGHRS and YFSETQ. V was shortened by 7 bases and J by 1 base, with 11 bases between the two germline ends. The CDR3 sequence: CASAEGPQETQYF. In DNA, the CDR3 is TGCGCCAGCGCAGAAGGGCCCCAAGAGACCCAGTACTTC.

The chain couples TRBV19 to TRBJ2-2, with D possibly matching TRBD1 (6 bases). V lost 0 bases and J lost 3, with 8 bases in between. The CDR3 totals 15 residues. Per germline, CDR1 LNHDA and CDR2 SQIVND (reference sequence). CDR3 sequence reads: CASSIETGYTGELFF. The CDR3 coding sequence is TGTGCCAGTAGTATAGAAACAGGGTACACCGGGGAGCTGTTTTTT.

The genes are TRBV6-5 and TRBJ1-2; D is possibly TRBD1 (6 bases). Trimming pared 9 bases from V and 4 bases from J, leaving 18 bases between. This CDR3 has 14 residues. Germline loops: CDR1 MNHEY, CDR2 SVGAGI. The CDR3 sequence: CARSDAQGTYGYTF. The CDR3 DNA is TGTGCCAGATCCGATGCGCAGGGGACCTATGGCTACACCTTC.

CDR3 region: CAWSAAGQNTEAFF. The CDR3 nucleotides are TGTGCCTGGAGTGCCGCCGGACAGAACACTGAAGCTTTCTTT. This chain links TRBV30 with TRBJ1-1, with TRBD1 as a possible D gene (5 bases). Germline assignment: CDR1 GTSNPN and CDR2 SVGIG (reference sequence). The CDR3 runs to 14 residues. The V end lost 1 base, the J end lost 1 base, and 10 bases lay between the germline ends.

By proportion, this clone is medium-sized (0.01 to 0.1%). V usage is TRBV7-9 and J usage is TRBJ2-5; the match to TRBD2 covers 13 bases. Germline-derived CDR1 and CDR2 are SEHNR and FQNEAQ (reference sequence). The ends lost 1 base at V and 4 bases at J; junction bases unmatched: 6. The CDR3 runs 17 residues. The CDR3 sequence: CASSLGGLAGDGETQYF. The CDR3 nucleotides are TGTGCCAGCAGCTTAGGAGGACTAGCGGGGGATGGAGAGACCCAGTACTTC.

This sequence joins TRBV5-1 and TRBJ1-1; D is uncertain. CDR3 length: 12 residues. From germline, CDR1 is SGHRS and CDR2 YFSETQ. The germline V and J ends were trimmed by 2 bases and 7 bases, with 9 bases remaining between them. CDR3 amino acids: CASSFIGGEAFF. CDR3 sequence (DNA): TGCGCCAGCAGCTTCATCGGAGGTGAAGCTTTCTTT.

The V and J genes are TRBV19 and TRBJ2-7; 8 bases align to TRBD2. V lost 5 bases to trimming and J lost 2 bases; unmatched junction nucleotides: 11. The CDR3 extends over 16 amino acids. Looked up from germline, CDR1 is LNHDA and CDR2 is SQIVND (reference sequence). This CDR3 is CASSVLSGSGTYEQYF. The CDR3 region has the DNA TGTGCCAGTAGTGTCCTCAGCGGGAGTGGCACCTACGAGCAGTACTTC. Full variable domain (remainder filled in from reference TRBV19 and TRBJ2-7): DGGITQSPKYLFRKEGQNVTLSCEQNLNHDAMYWYRQDPGQGLRLIYYSQIVNDFQKGDIAEGYSVSREKKESFPLTVTSAQKNPTAFYLCASSVLSGSGTYEQYFGPGTRLTVT.

This rearrangement joins TRBV7-9 to TRBJ1-6; D is unresolved. V shed 5 bases and J shed 4 bases, with 15 bases lying between them. Germline values: CDR1 SEHNR, CDR2 FQNEAQ (reference sequence). This CDR3 has 16 residues. CDR3 amino acids: CASSPMGVQYNSPLHF. The CDR3 nucleotides are TGTGCCAGCAGCCCCATGGGAGTACAGTATAATTCACCCCTCCACTTT.